What follows are 4 T cell receptor beta chains derived from one specimen sequenced in a study of blood T cell repertoires in COVID-19. Sequencing was performed with immunoSEQ multiplex PCR; in TCRdb, only in-frame clones are kept and a portion is missing. The table has some 51,000 clones, roughly 91% seen once. Input material: peripheral blood. The receptors were sampled from a man in his forties or fifties with active COVID-19.

This clone appeared once. The rearrangement joins TRBV5-6 to TRBJ1-2; D might be TRBD1 (5 bases). The V gene lost 0 bases and the J gene lost 3 bases, with 6 bases spanning the gap. From germline, CDR1 is SGHDT and CDR2 YYEEEE. This CDR3 region has 13 residues. The CDR3 loop is CASSLGGYYGYTF. Here the CDR3 DNA reads TGTGCCAGCAGCTTGGGGGGCTACTATGGCTACACCTTC.

This clone was seen only once. The chain joins TRBV7-6 to TRBJ2-2; the D is unclear. V lost 5 bases and J 1 base, leaving 11 bases between the germline ends. Germline CDR1 reads SGHVS; CDR2 reads FNYEAQ. The CDR3 extends over 15 amino acids. The CDR3 region is CASSHRPGNTGELFF. DNA for the CDR3: TGTGCCAGCAGCCACCGTCCGGGGAACACCGGGGAGCTGTTTTTT.

This clone was recorded only once. The genes are TRBV6-5 and TRBJ2-7; 10 bases fit TRBD2. CDR1 is MNHEY, CDR2 SVGAGI, per germline. V lost 4 bases to trimming and J lost 0 bases; unmatched junction nucleotides: 3. The length of the CDR3 is 15 residues. The CDR3 DNA is TGTGCCAGCAGTTCCCGGACTAGCGGCTCCTACGAGCAGTACTTC. Translating it yields CASSSRTSGSYEQYF.

V is TRBV30 and J is TRBJ1-4; D is undetermined. Trimming removed 0 bases from V and 7 bases from J, with 12 bases in between. CDR1 and CDR2 from the germline V gene are GTSNPN and SVGIG (reference sequence). The CDR3 sequence is 14 residues long. The CDR3 region has the DNA TGTGCCTGGAGTGTACAAAGTGGGCGTGAAAAACTGTTTTTT. It yields the protein CAWSVQSGREKLFF.